This is a list of T cell receptor beta chains from one sample in a study of blood T cells in healthy people across ages. TCRdb analysed the 5' RACE reads with MiXCR anew, one entry per CDR3 protein. Of 780,000 or so distinct CDR3 sequences listed, around three fifths were seen once; the top ten hold 20% to 30%. The material sequenced was blood. The source is a man in his forties in good health. Both conserved end residues are part of each CDR3. D genes are given only for firm matches. Clone sizes are given selectively: once, few, many, or a class where the clone is expanded.

size	J	D	V	CDR3	DNA
once	TRBJ1-2	.	TRBV28	CASSFSEPIGQIKGYTF	TGTGCCAGCAGTTTCTCAGAACCCATCGGTCAAATAAAAGGCTACACCTTC
once	TRBJ2-4	.	TRBV28	CASSLVGRGQNIQYF	TGTGCCAGCAGTTTAGTCGGCAGAGGGCAAAACATTCAGTACTTC
.	TRBJ2-2	.	TRBV5-1	CASSLALGNAGELFF	TGCGCCAGCAGCTTGGCCCTAGGTAACGCCGGGGAGCTGTTTTTT
.	TRBJ2-7	.	TRBV29-1	CSVENSPYEQYF	TGCAGCGTTGAAAACAGTCCCTACGAGCAGTACTTC
many	TRBJ1-2	.	TRBV7-6	CASSFSGESGYTF	TGTGCCAGCAGCTTTTCCGGGGAATCGGGCTACACCTTC
.	TRBJ2-5	.	TRBV5-1	CASSLGALGQETQYF	TGCGCCAGCAGCTTGGGGGCCCTAGGGCAAGAGACCCAGTACTTC
few	TRBJ2-7	TRBD1	TRBV24-1	CATSDQTGGYEQYF	TGTGCCACCAGTGACCAGACAGGGGGCTACGAGCAGTACTTC
few	TRBJ2-7	.	TRBV28	CASSRGSGSSYEQYF	TGTGCCAGCAGTCGAGGCTCGGGTTCCTCCTACGAGCAGTACTTC
.	TRBJ2-7	.	TRBV28	CATEGVVYEQYF	TGTGCCACAGAGGGTGTCGTCTACGAGCAGTACTTC
few	TRBJ1-5	TRBD1	TRBV5-5	CASSLQGNNQPQHF	TGTGCCAGCAGCTTACAGGGGAACAATCAGCCCCAGCATTTT
.	TRBJ2-7	.	TRBV28	CASETSRQEGKQYF	TGTGCCAGCGAAACGAGCCGCCAGGAGGGAAAGCAGTACTTC
few	TRBJ2-6	TRBD2	TRBV9	CASSVISGAFSGANVLTF	TGTGCCAGCAGCGTGATTAGCGGGGCATTCTCTGGGGCCAACGTCCTGACTTTC
.	TRBJ2-7	TRBD2	TRBV27	CATSPTSGRNEQYF	TGTGCCACCTCTCCGACTAGCGGGAGAAATGAGCAGTACTTC
.	TRBJ2-1	.	TRBV7-2	CASSLNLERGAHNEQFF	TGTGCCAGCAGCTTAAACCTCGAAAGGGGGGCACACAATGAGCAGTTCTTC
.	TRBJ2-5	.	TRBV27	CASSRPSAGYPETQYF	TGTGCCAGCAGCAGACCTAGTGCAGGATACCCAGAGACCCAGTACTTC
once	TRBJ2-7	.	TRBV20-1	CSALEGGLNQQYF	TGCAGTGCCCTAGAGGGGGGTCTAAACCAGCAGTACTTC
.	TRBJ1-6	.	TRBV28	CASSFLPPPLHF	TGTGCCAGCAGTTTTCTACCACCACCCCTCCACTTT
.	TRBJ2-3	TRBD1	TRBV28	CASSLGQTSDTQYF	TGTGCCAGCAGTCTGGGACAGACATCAGATACGCAGTATTTT
.	TRBJ2-1	.	TRBV5-1	CASSLTDSHNEQFF	TGCGCCAGCAGCTTGACGGACAGTCACAATGAGCAGTTCTTC
.	TRBJ2-6	TRBD2	TRBV6-5	CASSFLGLAGPSGANVLTF	TGTGCCAGCAGTTTTTTGGGACTAGCGGGACCCTCTGGGGCCAACGTCCTGACTTTC
.	TRBJ1-2	.	TRBV29-1	CSAVWGLDGYTF	TGCAGCGCTGTCTGGGGGCTTGATGGCTACACCTTC
.	TRBJ2-1	TRBD2	TRBV6-5	CASSYSTGLGGGEQFF	TGTGCCAGCAGTTACTCGACGGGACTGGGGGGGGGTGAGCAGTTCTTC
.	TRBJ2-7	.	TRBV5-1	CASSSGLGGYNEQYF	TGCGCCAGCAGTTCCGGGCTGGGTGGCTACAATGAGCAGTACTTC
.	TRBJ2-1	TRBD2	TRBV29-1	CSVDLAGGSYNEQFF	TGCAGCGTTGATTTAGCGGGAGGATCGTACAATGAGCAGTTCTTC
few	TRBJ2-5	.	TRBV29-1	CSVKIETQYF	TGCAGCGTTAAAATAGAGACCCAGTACTTC
.	TRBJ2-1	TRBD2	TRBV11-2	CASSLTSLAGGGFYEQFF	TGTGCCAGCAGCTTAACCTCTTTAGCGGGAGGAGGTTTCTATGAGCAGTTCTTC
.	TRBJ1-6	TRBD1	TRBV5-1	CASSSLNRGQSPLHF	TGCGCCAGCAGCTCCCTCAACAGGGGACAGTCACCCCTCCACTTT
.	TRBJ2-6	.	TRBV27	CASRMRASGANVLTF	TGTGCCAGCAGGATGCGGGCCAGTGGGGCCAACGTCCTGACTTTC
.	TRBJ2-1	.	TRBV10-3	CAIRPPRGESRNEQFF	TGTGCCATCAGGCCCCCGAGGGGGGAGTCACGGAATGAGCAGTTCTTC
.	TRBJ2-5	.	TRBV9	CASSVSSQQETQYF	TGTGCCAGCAGCGTAAGTTCGCAGCAAGAGACCCAGTACTTC
few	TRBJ2-1	.	TRBV13	CASSLMRSYNEQFF	TGTGCCAGCAGCTTGATGAGATCCTACAATGAGCAGTTCTTC
.	TRBJ2-5	.	TRBV2	CASSVLPGMETQYF	TGTGCCAGCAGCGTTTTACCAGGGATGGAGACCCAGTACTTC
.	TRBJ2-2	.	TRBV20-1	CSAPLSYANTGELFF	TGCAGTGCTCCGCTATCCTACGCGAACACCGGGGAGCTGTTTTTT
.	TRBJ2-7	.	TRBV29-1	CSVIVRNYEQYF	TGCAGCGTCATCGTCAGAAACTACGAGCAGTACTTC
.	TRBJ2-1	.	TRBV29-1	CSVVPRNEQFF	TGCAGCGTTGTACCCAGAAATGAGCAGTTCTTC
many	TRBJ2-3	TRBD2	TRBV3-1	CASSQGLAGGTDTQYF	TGTGCCAGCAGCCAAGGGCTAGCGGGGGGGACAGATACGCAGTATTTT
.	TRBJ1-2	.	TRBV7-2	CASSLDWRRGYTF	TGTGCCAGCAGCTTAGATTGGAGAAGAGGCTACACCTTC
.	TRBJ1-1	.	TRBV20-1	CSATPFNTEAFF	TGCAGTGCTACCCCCTTTAACACTGAAGCTTTCTTT
.	TRBJ2-5	TRBD2	TRBV6-2/TRBV6-3	CAGSDAGTSRLTEQYF	TGTGCCGGCAGTGACGCCGGGACTAGCAGACTCACGGAGCAGTACTTC
.	TRBJ2-5	TRBD2	TRBV5-1	CASSLVIAGEEQYF	TGCGCCAGCAGCTTGGTGATAGCGGGAGAAGAGCAGTACTTC